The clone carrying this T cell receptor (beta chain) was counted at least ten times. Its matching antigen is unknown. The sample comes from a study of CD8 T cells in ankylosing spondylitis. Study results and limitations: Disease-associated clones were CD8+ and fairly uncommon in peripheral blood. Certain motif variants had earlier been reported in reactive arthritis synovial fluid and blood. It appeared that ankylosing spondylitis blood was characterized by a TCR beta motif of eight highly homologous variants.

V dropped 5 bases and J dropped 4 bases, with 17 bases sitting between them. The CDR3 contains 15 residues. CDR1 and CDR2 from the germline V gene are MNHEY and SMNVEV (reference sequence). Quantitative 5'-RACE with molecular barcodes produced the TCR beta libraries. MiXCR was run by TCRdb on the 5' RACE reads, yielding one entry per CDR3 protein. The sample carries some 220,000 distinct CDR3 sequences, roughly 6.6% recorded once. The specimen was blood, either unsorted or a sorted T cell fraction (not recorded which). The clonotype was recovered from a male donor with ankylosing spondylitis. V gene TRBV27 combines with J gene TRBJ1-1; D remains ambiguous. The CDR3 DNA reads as TGTGCCAGCAGTCTCTCGACCCTCGGAGGCACTGAAGCTTTCTTT. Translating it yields CASSLSTLGGTEAFF.